This entry features one T cell receptor beta chain sequence. Which antigen it targets is not known. Per-nucleotide qualities are absent, and no much larger clonotype sits a single base away. This specimen's time point label, interpreted: cells obtained before transplantation from donor or recipient. CD3+CD4+ and CD3+CD8+ populations were FACS-sorted from unstimulated pre-transplant donor and recipient cells taken from spleen or lymph nodes. Library preparation was by the immunoSEQ multiplex PCR assay. For most patients, genomic DNA was isolated with the Qiagen DNeasy Blood and Tissue Kit and sent frozen to Adaptive Biotechnologies for TCR sequencing. For most patients, high-throughput TCR-beta CDR3 sequencing of genomic DNA was performed by Adaptive Biotechnologies. As for the original processing: Adaptive's ImmunoSEQ software supplied the TCR sequencing data for 15 to 20 patients, while MiXCR and VDJtools were used to process a few other patients. To correct CD4 versus CD8 sorting errors, sequences present in both subsets at a frequency ratio below 5:1 were removed. CDR3 nucleotide sequences shared between donor and recipient were removed because the origin of such sequences could not be assigned. To count as alloreactive, a clone needed at least 2-fold expansion over unstimulated cells and a minimum CFSE-low frequency of 0.002% (template counts) or 0.001% (read counts). Clones detected in sequenced pre-transplant spleen, lymph node, or MLR CFSE-low populations of the donor or recipient were defined as mappable. Cumulative frequency of alloreactive clones was calculated as a percentage of all sequences weighted by copy number. In its TCRdb copy, this immuneACCESS table keeps in-frame sequences only and misses some clones. Where compared with another copy, unresolved V genes explain less than half of these, and the others have no known cause. The DNA gave D and trimming, while V, J and clone size come from that table. In all, the sample holds just under 90,000 clones, and less than 90% of those were seen once. Of the sample, roughly 15% is held by the ten largest clones.

From the cysteine through the phenylalanine, the CDR3 covers 15 amino acids. The sequence is cut down to CDR3 DNA, 45 bases in frame from base 1. The germline V gene supplies CDR1 SGDLS and CDR2 YYNGEE. From V the trimming removes 0 bases and from J it removes 6 bases, while the gene matches leave 5 bases of the junction unaccounted for. These data belong to a study of graft-versus-host responses after intestinal transplantation (dated by TCRdb to the early 2020s). Context from the whole study: Multivisceral, liver-intestinal, or isolated intestinal transplants were received by the recipients. All recipients received anti-thymocyte globulin induction followed by maintenance tacrolimus and steroids for about three years. Graft-versus-host and host-versus-graft alloreactive T cell clones were tracked in the graft, circulation and bone marrow after intestinal transplantation using bulk TCR-beta CDR3 sequencing. Alloreactive clones were identified by sequencing pre-transplant mixed lymphocyte reaction products and comparing these products with unstimulated pre-transplant donor and recipient T cells. The cohort enrolled about two dozen intestinal transplant recipients, one of whom was a retransplant, and a few patients without pretransplant specimens were excluded. Donor T cell macrochimerism was defined as a peak of at least 4% donor T cells among recipient peripheral blood mononuclear cells. Rather than being sequenced by the commercial service, samples from a few later patients were sequenced in-house on an Illumina MiSeq and processed with MiXCR.

Study-wide findings and limitations: Early after transplant, peak levels of circulating GvH clones were found to be associated with declines in HvG clones. GvH clones were found in recipient bone marrow, and some of the GvH clones appeared earlier in ileal mucosa or blood, which is consistent with an intestinal mucosal origin. High GvH to HvG T cell clonal ratios were observed in the allografts of patients with donor T cell macrochimerism. The relatively low number and heterogeneity of intestinal transplant patients limited the conclusions.

The V gene is TRBV9 and the J gene is TRBJ1-1; 10 central nucleotides agree with TRBD1. The sample consisted of unstimulated CD8+ T cells sorted from spleen or lymph node cells, taken before intestinal transplant. The TCR originated in a human donor who received an intestinal transplant. The DNA sequence follows: TGTGCCAGCAGCGTAGGGTTGGGGACAGGGGCTGAAGCTTTCTTT. The translation is CASSVGLGTGAEAFF.